The TCR beta chain under discussion was sequenced for a study of graft-versus-host responses after intestinal transplantation (TCRdb year 2021). In terms of the full investigation: The transplants that recipients got were multivisceral, liver-intestinal, or isolated intestinal. Every recipient was given anti-thymocyte globulin induction, then maintenance tacrolimus and steroids for around three years. Graft-versus-host and host-versus-graft alloreactive T cell clones were tracked in the graft, circulation and bone marrow after intestinal transplantation using bulk TCR-beta CDR3 sequencing. To identify alloreactive clones, pre-transplant mixed lymphocyte reaction products were sequenced and compared with unstimulated pre-transplant donor and recipient T cells. A cohort of 20 to 25 intestinal transplant recipients, including one retransplant, was enrolled, and a few patients lacking pretransplant specimens were excluded. A peak of at least 4% donor T cells among recipient peripheral blood mononuclear cells was the definition used for donor T cell macrochimerism. Rather than going through the commercial service, samples from three later patients were sequenced in-house on an Illumina MiSeq and processed with MiXCR.

General study outcomes and caveats: GvH clones turned up in recipient bone marrow, with some appearing earlier in ileal mucosa or blood, a pattern consistent with an intestinal mucosal origin. In the allografts of patients with donor T cell macrochimerism, GvH to HvG T cell clonal ratios were high. The conclusions were limited by the relatively low number and heterogeneity of the intestinal transplant patients. Early after transplant, peak levels of circulating GvH clones were found to be associated with declines in HvG clones.

For this clone: Its binding antigen is unknown. Per-nucleotide qualities are absent, and no much larger clonotype sits a single base away.

V trim: 2 bases; J trim: 6 bases; unmatched bases: 3. Spanning cysteine to phenylalanine, the CDR3 consists of 13 amino acids. The only DNA kept is the CDR3, 39 bases in frame from the first base. As encoded in the germline V gene, CDR1 is SGHTA while CDR2 is FQGTGA. Library generation was performed with the immunoSEQ multiplex PCR assay. For most patients, high-throughput TCR-beta CDR3 sequencing of genomic DNA was performed by Adaptive Biotechnologies. Per the original workflow: Adaptive's ImmunoSEQ software was the source of the TCR sequencing data for 15 to 20 patients, while three other patients were processed with MiXCR and VDJtools. Because the origin of CDR3 nucleotide sequences shared between donor and recipient could not be assigned, those sequences were removed. At least 2-fold expansion over unstimulated cells and a minimum CFSE-low frequency of 0.002% (template counts) or 0.001% (read counts) were required for clones to be classified as alloreactive. Clones were considered mappable if detected in sequenced pre-transplant spleen, lymph node, or MLR CFSE-low populations of the donor or recipient. The cumulative frequency of alloreactive clones was calculated as a percentage of all sequences, weighted by copy number. Entries here come from immuneACCESS through TCRdb and include only in-frame sequences with V and J called. Some clones fail to appear in such tables; in the studies checked, an unresolved V gene covers under half of the shortfall, and the cause of the remainder is unknown. V, J and clone size are taken as reported in that table, and D and trimming were inferred from the DNA itself. In all, the sample holds roughly 27,000 clones, and around four fifths of those were seen once. Of the sample, approximately 2.8% is held by the ten largest clones.

Dithiothreitol, EDTA incubations and collagenase D digestion were used to isolate intraepithelial and lamina propria lymphocytes from graft specimens. Serial intestinal graft biopsy specimens collected up to 600 days after transplant underwent bulk TCR-beta sequencing. The V and J genes are TRBV7-3 and TRBJ2-7; a stretch of 8 junction bases matches TRBD1. This clonotype originated in a human patient who received an intestinal transplant, so some T cells may come from the graft donor. Specimen: ileum tissue, collected 98 days after intestinal transplantation. The CDR3 in this case is CASSLGQGAEQYF. In nucleotide form, the sequence is TGTGCCAGCAGCTTAGGCCAGGGGGCCGAGCAGTACTTC.